This record covers a single T cell receptor (beta chain). The antigen is unknown. This sample stems from a study of T cells after posttransplantation cyclophosphamide. The study's findings and limits: Skin or GI-infiltrating T cells shared few TRB sequences with blood. Donor-recipient repertoire similarity was low at 1-2 months, rising over year one. TRB clonality was highly associated with recipient CMV seropositivity and reactivation.

Treatment was busulfan-fludarabine conditioning, a marrow graft, and cyclophosphamide on days +3 and +4. This CDR3 spans 14 amino acids. The germline V gene encodes CDR1 MNHEY and CDR2 SMNVEV (reference sequence). The J segment lost 1 base and the V segment lost 8 bases, leaving 3 bases of the junction unmatched. The protocol was immunoSEQ multiplex PCR, while the TCRdb copy is restricted to in-frame clones and leaves out a portion. This table has some 18,000 clones, roughly 87% appearing once. The TCR comes from a female patient between 40 and 55 years old who received an allogeneic stem cell transplant from a related donor, was CMV-positive, and had no GVHD. Some of the T cells might come from the graft donor. V and J are TRBV27 and TRBJ2-1, with 9 bases identical to TRBD2. The sequencing used PBMCs, collected after allogeneic stem cell transplant with posttransplant cyclophosphamide. Here the CDR3 reads CASGTSGSYNEQFF. The CDR3 DNA is TGTGCCAGCGGAACTAGCGGGTCCTACAATGAGCAGTTCTTC.